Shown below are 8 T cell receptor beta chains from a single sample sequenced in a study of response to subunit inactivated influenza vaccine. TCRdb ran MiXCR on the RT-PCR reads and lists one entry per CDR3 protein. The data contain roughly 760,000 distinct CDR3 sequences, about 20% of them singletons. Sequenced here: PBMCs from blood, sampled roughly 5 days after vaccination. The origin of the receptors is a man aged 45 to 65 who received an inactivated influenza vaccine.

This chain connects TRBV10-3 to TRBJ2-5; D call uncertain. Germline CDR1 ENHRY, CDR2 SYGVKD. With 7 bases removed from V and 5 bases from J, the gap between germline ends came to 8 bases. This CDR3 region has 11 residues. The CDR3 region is CAIKAGETQYF. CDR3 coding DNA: TGTGCCATCAAGGCCGGGGAGACCCAGTACTTC.

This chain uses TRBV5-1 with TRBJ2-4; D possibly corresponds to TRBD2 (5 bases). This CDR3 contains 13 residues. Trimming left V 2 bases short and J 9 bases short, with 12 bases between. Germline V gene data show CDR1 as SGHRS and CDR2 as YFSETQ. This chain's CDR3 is CASSFEGSGIQYF. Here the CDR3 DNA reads TGCGCCAGCAGCTTCGAGGGCTCTGGCATTCAGTACTTC.

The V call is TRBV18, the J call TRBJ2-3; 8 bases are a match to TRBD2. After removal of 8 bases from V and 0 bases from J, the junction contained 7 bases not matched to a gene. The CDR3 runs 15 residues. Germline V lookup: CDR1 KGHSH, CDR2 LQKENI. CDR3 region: CASAPASGSTDTQYF. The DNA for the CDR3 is TGTGCCAGCGCCCCGGCTAGCGGGAGCACAGATACGCAGTATTTT.

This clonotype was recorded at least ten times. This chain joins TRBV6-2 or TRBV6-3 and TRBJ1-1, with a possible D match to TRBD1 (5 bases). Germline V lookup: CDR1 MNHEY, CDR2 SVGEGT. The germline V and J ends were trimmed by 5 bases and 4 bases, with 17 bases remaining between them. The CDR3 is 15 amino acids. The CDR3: CASSLSQGEGTEAFF. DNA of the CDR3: TGTGCCAGCAGTCTTTCGCAGGGCGAGGGCACTGAAGCTTTCTTT.

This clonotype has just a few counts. The CDR3 DNA is TGTGCCAGCAGCTCCCGGGGTCACTACGAGCAGTACTTC. Amino acid sequence: CASSSRGHYEQYF. V gene TRBV11-2 combines with J gene TRBJ2-7; D is perhaps TRBD2 (5 bases). With 4 bases removed from V and 3 bases from J, the gap between germline ends came to 10 bases. Germline loops: CDR1 SGHAT, CDR2 FQNNGV. The CDR3 spans 13 residues.

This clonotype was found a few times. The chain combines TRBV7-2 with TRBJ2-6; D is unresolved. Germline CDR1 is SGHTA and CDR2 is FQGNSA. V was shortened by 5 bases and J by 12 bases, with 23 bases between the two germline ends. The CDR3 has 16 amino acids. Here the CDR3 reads CASSLSAVGGLPVLTF. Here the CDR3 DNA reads TGTGCCAGCAGCCTCTCGGCGGTCGGTGGGCTCCCCGTCCTGACTTTC.

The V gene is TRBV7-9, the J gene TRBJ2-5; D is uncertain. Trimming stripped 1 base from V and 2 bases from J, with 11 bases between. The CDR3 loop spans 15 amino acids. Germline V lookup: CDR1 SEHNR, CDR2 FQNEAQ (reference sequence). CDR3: CASSLGPLQQETQYF. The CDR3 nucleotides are TGTGCCAGCAGCTTAGGCCCCCTACAGCAAGAGACCCAGTACTTC.

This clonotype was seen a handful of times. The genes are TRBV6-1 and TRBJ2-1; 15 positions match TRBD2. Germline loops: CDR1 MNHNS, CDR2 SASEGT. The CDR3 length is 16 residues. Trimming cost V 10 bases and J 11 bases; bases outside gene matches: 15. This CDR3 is CATGTSGRKGGIQQFF. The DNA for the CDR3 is TGTGCCACCGGGACTAGCGGGAGGAAAGGTGGAATACAGCAGTTCTTC.